These T cell receptor beta chains were read from a single sample in a study of CD8 T cells in Susac syndrome. TCRdb recomputed calls from the immunoSEQ multiplex PCR reads with MiXCR, one row per CDR3 protein. The sample shows 170,000 or so distinct CDR3 sequences, 85% to 95% of them seen only once. The source material was CD8+ T cells from PBMCs. The receptors were sampled from a human donor with multiple sclerosis. CDR3s include the opening cysteine and the closing phenylalanine or tryptophan. D genes are given only for firm matches. Not all rows give a size; the values are once, few, many and, for expanded clones, a class.

j_call | d_call | v_call | clone_size | cdr3_aa | cdr3_nt
TRBJ2-3 | - | TRBV27 | - | CASSPHEGRTATDTQYF | TGTGCCAGCAGTCCGCACGAGGGGCGAACAGCTACAGATACGCAGTATTTT
TRBJ1-1 | - | TRBV24-1 | - | CATSDFRGVMNTEAFF | TGTGCCACCAGTGATTTTAGGGGGGTCATGAACACTGAAGCTTTCTTT
TRBJ2-1 | - | TRBV15 | - | CATSRPGVNEQFF | TGTGCCACCAGCAGGCCAGGGGTCAATGAGCAGTTCTTC
TRBJ2-7 | TRBD2 | TRBV2 | - | CASGGGRAYEQYF | TGTGCCAGCGGAGGCGGGAGGGCCTACGAGCAGTACTTC
TRBJ2-1 | - | TRBV20-1 | - | CSARDRGSTYNEQFF | TGCAGTGCTAGAGATCGCGGGTCTACCTACAATGAGCAGTTCTTC
TRBJ1-2 | - | TRBV2 | few | CASRGTVYGYTF | TGTGCCAGCAGGGGGACGGTGTATGGCTACACCTTC
TRBJ2-7 | - | TRBV24-1 | once | CATSETGSADEQYF | TGTGCCACCAGTGAAACGGGTTCAGCTGACGAGCAGTACTTC
TRBJ2-7 | - | TRBV28 | - | CASSFEGSVYEQYF | TGTGCCAGCAGTTTTGAGGGGTCCGTCTACGAGCAGTACTTC
TRBJ1-1 | - | TRBV12-3/TRBV12-4 | - | CASSLGLTSEAFF | TGTGCCAGCAGCCTAGGACTGACCAGTGAAGCTTTCTTT
TRBJ1-6 | - | TRBV6-1 | once | CASATRRAPGAYNSPLHF | TGTGCCAGCGCGACCCGACGGGCCCCGGGAGCCTATAATTCACCCCTCCACTTT
TRBJ2-7 | - | TRBV18 | - | CASSPPTGYEQYF | TGTGCCAGCTCACCCCCGACAGGCTACGAGCAGTACTTC
TRBJ1-2 | - | TRBV4-1 | - | CASSQVHGSSYGYTF | TGCGCCAGCAGCCAAGTCCACGGGAGTTCTTATGGCTACACCTTC
TRBJ2-7 | - | TRBV15 | once | CATSRTQVVYEQYF | TGTGCCACCAGCAGAACTCAGGTTGTGTACGAGCAGTACTTC
TRBJ2-5 | TRBD2 | TRBV28 | - | CASSLRAGGPAGETQYF | TGTGCCAGCAGTTTAAGAGCGGGAGGGCCGGCCGGAGAGACCCAGTACTTC
TRBJ2-1 | - | TRBV20-1 | - | CSARPTDSSYNEQFF | TGCAGTGCTAGACCTACGGACAGCTCCTACAATGAGCAGTTCTTC
TRBJ1-1 | TRBD1 | TRBV29-1 | - | CSVLQGAAEAFF | TGCAGCGTTTTACAGGGGGCGGCGGAAGCTTTCTTT
TRBJ1-2 | - | TRBV19 | - | CASSIAFYGYTF | TGTGCCAGTAGTATAGCCTTCTATGGCTACACCTTC
TRBJ2-7 | TRBD1 | TRBV7-8 | - | CASSLVTGVREQYF | TGTGCCAGCAGCTTAGTGACAGGGGTGAGGGAGCAGTACTTC
TRBJ2-3 | TRBD2 | TRBV2 | - | CASSEVLGGWSTDTQYF | TGTGCCAGCAGTGAAGTATTGGGGGGGTGGAGCACAGATACGCAGTATTTT
TRBJ2-3 | TRBD2 | TRBV4-1 | - | CASSHRGLAGDTQYF | TGCGCCAGCAGCCACCGCGGACTAGCGGGAGATACGCAGTATTTT
TRBJ2-1 | - | TRBV7-8 | - | CASSSGSNEQFF | TGTGCCAGCAGCTCTGGGTCTAATGAGCAGTTCTTC
TRBJ2-3 | - | TRBV7-3 | - | CASSLGSSLTDTQYF | TGTGCCAGCAGCTTAGGAAGCAGTTTGACAGATACGCAGTATTTT
TRBJ2-2 | - | TRBV9 | - | CASSVQGQGGELFF | TGTGCCAGCAGCGTACAGGGGCAAGGCGGGGAGCTGTTTTTT
TRBJ2-3 | TRBD2 | TRBV9 | - | CASSPDGREYPDTQYF | TGTGCCAGCAGCCCCGACGGGCGGGAGTACCCAGATACGCAGTATTTT
TRBJ1-5 | TRBD1 | TRBV3-1 | - | CASSPRQGDQPQHF | TGTGCCAGCAGCCCTAGACAGGGTGATCAGCCCCAGCATTTT
TRBJ2-5 | - | TRBV9 | - | CASSPSEVGETQYF | TGTGCCAGCTCACCTAGCGAGGTTGGAGAGACCCAGTACTTC
TRBJ1-1 | TRBD1 | TRBV6-1 | - | CASSTGVRAFF | TGTGCCAGCAGTACAGGGGTAAGGGCTTTCTTT
TRBJ2-7 | - | TRBV6-5 | - | CASSYDGYEQYF | TGTGCCAGCAGTTACGACGGTTACGAGCAGTACTTC
TRBJ2-5 | TRBD2 | TRBV28 | - | CASSQAGNQETQYF | TGTGCCAGCAGTCAAGCGGGAAACCAAGAGACCCAGTACTTC
TRBJ2-2 | - | TRBV13 | - | CASSLQETNTGELFF | TGTGCCAGCAGCTTACAGGAAACGAACACCGGGGAGCTGTTTTTT
TRBJ1-2 | - | TRBV13 | - | CASSLGSGRNYGYTF | TGTGCCAGCAGCTTGGGTAGCGGGCGCAACTATGGCTACACCTTC
TRBJ1-2 | - | TRBV10-2 | - | CASSEPTNYGYTF | TGCGCCAGCAGCGAGCCCACCAACTATGGCTACACCTTC
TRBJ1-2 | - | TRBV2 | - | CASSEWRGADYDTF | TGTGCCAGCAGTGAATGGCGTGGGGCTGATTATGATACCTTC
TRBJ2-5 | - | TRBV27 | - | CASGSSTGTQYF | TGTGCCAGCGGGTCGTCAACGGGGACCCAGTACTTC
TRBJ2-7 | TRBD2 | TRBV6-1 | - | CASPPGLASGYEQYF | TGTGCCAGCCCTCCGGGACTAGCTTCGGGCTACGAGCAGTACTTC
TRBJ2-7 | - | TRBV3-1 | - | CASSQVGVVYEQYF | TGTGCCAGCAGCCAAGTCGGCGTAGTCTACGAGCAGTACTTC
TRBJ1-1 | - | TRBV20-1 | - | CSASSDGALAFF | TGCAGTGCCTCGTCTGACGGAGCCCTAGCTTTCTTT
TRBJ2-4 | TRBD1 | TRBV9 | once | CASSVRDRGLQNIQYF | TGTGCCAGCAGCGTCCGGGACAGGGGACTCCAAAACATTCAGTACTTC
TRBJ2-1 | - | TRBV4-2 | - | CASSQLSGEQFF | TGTGCCAGCAGCCAATTGTCCGGTGAGCAGTTCTTC
TRBJ2-1 | - | TRBV7-7 | - | CASSDGSYNEQFF | TGTGCCAGCAGCGACGGGTCCTACAATGAGCAGTTCTTC
TRBJ2-5 | TRBD2 | TRBV29-1 | - | CSVAGAGGYQETQYF | TGCAGCGTTGCAGGGGCGGGGGGCTACCAAGAGACCCAGTACTTC
TRBJ2-7 | - | TRBV30 | - | CAWSVRRYEQYF | TGTGCCTGGAGTGTAAGGAGGTACGAGCAGTACTTC
TRBJ2-7 | - | TRBV5-1 | - | CASSSEWSGRDEQYF | TGCGCCAGCAGCAGCGAGTGGAGCGGACGAGACGAGCAGTACTTC
TRBJ1-1 | TRBD1 | TRBV7-4 | - | CASTQDRENTEAFF | TGTGCCAGCACCCAGGACAGGGAGAACACTGAAGCTTTCTTT
TRBJ2-7 | - | TRBV25-1 | few | CASSLGLEQYF | TGTGCCAGCAGTTTGGGGCTCGAGCAGTACTTC
TRBJ2-7 | TRBD2 | TRBV2 | - | CASRHRTSSYEQYF | TGTGCCAGCAGACACAGGACTAGCTCCTACGAGCAGTACTTC
TRBJ1-2 | TRBD1 | TRBV20-1 | - | CSAGIDREGGYTF | TGCAGTGCTGGGATTGACAGGGAGGGTGGCTACACCTTC
TRBJ2-1 | TRBD1 | TRBV19 | - | CASSIGTGYDEQFF | TGTGCCAGTAGTATCGGGACAGGGTACGATGAGCAGTTCTTC
TRBJ2-1 | - | TRBV29-1 | - | CSVPNPGALYNEQFF | TGCAGCGTACCCAATCCGGGAGCCCTTTACAATGAGCAGTTCTTC
TRBJ2-1 | - | TRBV4-2 | once | CASSSLAESYNEQFF | TGTGCCAGCAGCTCCCTTGCTGAGTCCTACAATGAGCAGTTCTTC
TRBJ1-5 | TRBD1 | TRBV30 | few | CAWSTDRDQPQHF | TGTGCCTGGAGTACCGACAGGGACCAGCCCCAGCATTTT
TRBJ1-5 | - | TRBV5-6 | - | CASSEQGIEPQHF | TGTGCCAGCAGCGAACAGGGAATTGAACCCCAGCATTTT
TRBJ1-1 | - | TRBV5-1 | - | CASSLASGAEAFF | TGCGCCAGCAGCTTGGCCAGCGGTGCTGAAGCTTTCTTT
TRBJ2-1 | - | TRBV9 | - | CASSVAGVGGAYNEQFF | TGTGCCAGCAGCGTAGCCGGGGTCGGTGGGGCCTACAATGAGCAGTTCTTC
TRBJ1-2 | TRBD1 | TRBV9 | - | CASRSYRGYGYTF | TGTGCCAGCAGATCATACAGGGGGTATGGCTACACCTTC
TRBJ2-2 | - | TRBV20-1 | - | CSADGMDTGELFF | TGCAGTGCTGATGGCATGGACACCGGGGAGCTGTTTTTT
TRBJ2-7 | - | TRBV2 | - | CASSVDGGSYEQYF | TGTGCCAGCAGTGTCGACGGGGGCAGCTACGAGCAGTACTTC
TRBJ2-7 | - | TRBV2 | - | CASPNRDEQYF | TGTGCCAGCCCGAACCGGGACGAGCAGTACTTC
TRBJ2-2 | - | TRBV7-9 | once | CASSLSAGELFF | TGTGCCAGCAGCTTATCTGCCGGGGAGCTGTTTTTT